This T cell receptor (beta chain) was identified in a study of blood T cell repertoires in COVID-19. In the study overall: COVID-19 samples collected from the United States, Italy and Spain covered acute and convalescent phases. T cells, B-cell-depleted T cells, or PBMCs supplied cDNA or gDNA.

The V and J ends lost 7 bases and 3 bases, in that order; junction bases with no gene match: 6. The CDR3 has 13 amino acids. Per the germline V gene, CDR1 is GTSNPN and CDR2 is SVGIG (reference sequence). Original analysis: Estimates of nucleated cell counts were drawn from the amplification of reference gene primers. Sequenced by immunoSEQ multiplex PCR; TCRdb stores in-frame clones only, minus some. That table is the source of V, J and clone size, and D and trimming were worked out from the DNA. The sample lists roughly 100,000 clones; roughly nine tenths were seen once. The receptor was isolated from a man aged 45-65 years with acute or convalescent COVID-19. The chain is built from TRBV30 and TRBJ1-3; TRBD1 matches at 7 bases. Specimen: peripheral blood. In DNA, the CDR3 is TGTGCCTCACACAGGGGAAATGGAAACACCATATATTTT. This gives the protein CASHRGNGNTIYF.